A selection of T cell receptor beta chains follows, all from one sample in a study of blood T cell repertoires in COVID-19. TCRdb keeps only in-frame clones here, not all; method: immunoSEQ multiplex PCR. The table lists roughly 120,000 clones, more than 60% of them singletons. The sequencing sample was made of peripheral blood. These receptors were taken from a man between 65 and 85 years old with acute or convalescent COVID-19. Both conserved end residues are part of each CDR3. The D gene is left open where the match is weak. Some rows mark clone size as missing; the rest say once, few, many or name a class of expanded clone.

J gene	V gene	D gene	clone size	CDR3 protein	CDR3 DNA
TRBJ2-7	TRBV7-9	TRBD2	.	CASSQIISGSYEQYF	TGTGCCAGCAGTCAGATCATTAGCGGGAGCTACGAGCAGTACTTC
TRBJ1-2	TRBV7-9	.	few	CASSLSRNYGYTF	TGTGCCAGCAGCTTGAGCAGGAACTATGGCTACACCTTC
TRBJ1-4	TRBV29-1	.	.	CSVQGRNEKLFF	TGCAGCGTACAGGGCAGGAATGAAAAACTGTTTTTT
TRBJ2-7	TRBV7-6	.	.	CASSLGDLTYEQYF	TGTGCCAGCAGCTTAGGAGACTTAACCTACGAGCAGTACTTC
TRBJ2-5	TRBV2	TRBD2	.	CASTVGLAGYQETQYF	TGTGCCAGCACCGTCGGACTAGCGGGTTACCAAGAGACCCAGTACTTC
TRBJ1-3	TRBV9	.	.	CASSQDSLGNTIYF	TGTGCCAGCAGCCAGGACAGCCTTGGAAACACCATATATTTT
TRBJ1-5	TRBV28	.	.	CASSDAVGNQPQHF	TGTGCCAGCAGCGACGCGGTCGGGAATCAGCCCCAGCATTTT
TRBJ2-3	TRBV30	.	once	CAWSEASGTDTQYF	TGTGCCTGGAGTGAAGCTAGCGGCACAGATACGCAGTATTTT
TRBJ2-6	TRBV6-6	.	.	CASSSGANVLTF	TGTGCCAGTAGCTCTGGGGCCAACGTCCTGACTTTC
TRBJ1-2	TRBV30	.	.	CAFSGTLLYGYTF	TGTGCCTTCTCCGGGACACTTCTTTATGGCTACACCTTC
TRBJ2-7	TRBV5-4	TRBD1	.	CASSQDQGAFSEQYF	TGTGCCAGCAGTCAGGACCAGGGGGCGTTTAGCGAGCAGTACTTC
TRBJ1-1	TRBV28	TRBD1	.	CASRITGEAFF	TGTGCCAGCAGAATTACAGGGGAGGCTTTCTTT
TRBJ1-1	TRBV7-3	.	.	CASSPQGGSTEAFF	TGTGCCAGCAGCCCACAGGGAGGGAGCACTGAAGCTTTCTTT
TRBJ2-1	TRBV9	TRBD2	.	CASSVDGTSYEQFF	TGTGCCAGCAGCGTCGACGGGACTAGCTATGAGCAGTTCTTC
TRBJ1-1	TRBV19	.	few	CASSSLLSVSEAFF	TGTGCCAGTAGTAGCCTCCTGAGTGTAAGTGAAGCTTTCTTT
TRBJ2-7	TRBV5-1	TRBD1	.	CASSYAWGQATGEQYF	TGCGCCAGCAGCTACGCCTGGGGACAGGCTACGGGGGAGCAGTACTTC
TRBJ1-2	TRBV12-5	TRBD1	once	CASGLQGAKLYGYTF	TGTGCTAGTGGTCTACAGGGGGCGAAGCTCTATGGCTACACCTTC
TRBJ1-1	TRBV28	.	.	CASSLNRNTEAFF	TGTGCCAGCAGTTTAAACAGGAACACTGAAGCTTTCTTT
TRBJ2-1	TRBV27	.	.	CASSSLPPLRGPYNEQFF	TGTGCCAGCAGTTCTCTTCCCCCCCTGCGGGGCCCATACAATGAGCAGTTCTTC
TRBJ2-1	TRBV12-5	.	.	CASGSSRDSYNEQFF	TGTGCTAGTGGTTCGTCCAGGGACTCCTACAATGAGCAGTTCTTC
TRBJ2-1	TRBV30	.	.	CAWNQKAASSYNEQFF	TGTGCCTGGAACCAGAAAGCGGCTAGCTCCTACAATGAGCAGTTCTTC
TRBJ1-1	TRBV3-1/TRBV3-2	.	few	CASSQEGGTEAFF	TGTGCCAGCAGCCAAGAGGGAGGAACTGAAGCTTTCTTT
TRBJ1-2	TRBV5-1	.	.	CASSFEQDNYGYTF	TGCGCCAGCAGCTTTGAACAGGATAACTATGGCTACACCTTC
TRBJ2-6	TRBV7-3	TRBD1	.	CASSIDRAGANVLTF	TGTGCCAGCAGCATCGACAGGGCTGGGGCCAACGTCCTGACTTTC
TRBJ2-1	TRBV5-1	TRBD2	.	CASSQRGGTTYNEQFF	TGCGCCAGTTCGCAGAGGGGAGGGACGACCTACAATGAGCAGTTCTTC
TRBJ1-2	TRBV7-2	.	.	CASSLTGTPLYGYTF	TGTGCCAGCAGCTTAACCGGGACTCCACTCTATGGCTACACCTTC